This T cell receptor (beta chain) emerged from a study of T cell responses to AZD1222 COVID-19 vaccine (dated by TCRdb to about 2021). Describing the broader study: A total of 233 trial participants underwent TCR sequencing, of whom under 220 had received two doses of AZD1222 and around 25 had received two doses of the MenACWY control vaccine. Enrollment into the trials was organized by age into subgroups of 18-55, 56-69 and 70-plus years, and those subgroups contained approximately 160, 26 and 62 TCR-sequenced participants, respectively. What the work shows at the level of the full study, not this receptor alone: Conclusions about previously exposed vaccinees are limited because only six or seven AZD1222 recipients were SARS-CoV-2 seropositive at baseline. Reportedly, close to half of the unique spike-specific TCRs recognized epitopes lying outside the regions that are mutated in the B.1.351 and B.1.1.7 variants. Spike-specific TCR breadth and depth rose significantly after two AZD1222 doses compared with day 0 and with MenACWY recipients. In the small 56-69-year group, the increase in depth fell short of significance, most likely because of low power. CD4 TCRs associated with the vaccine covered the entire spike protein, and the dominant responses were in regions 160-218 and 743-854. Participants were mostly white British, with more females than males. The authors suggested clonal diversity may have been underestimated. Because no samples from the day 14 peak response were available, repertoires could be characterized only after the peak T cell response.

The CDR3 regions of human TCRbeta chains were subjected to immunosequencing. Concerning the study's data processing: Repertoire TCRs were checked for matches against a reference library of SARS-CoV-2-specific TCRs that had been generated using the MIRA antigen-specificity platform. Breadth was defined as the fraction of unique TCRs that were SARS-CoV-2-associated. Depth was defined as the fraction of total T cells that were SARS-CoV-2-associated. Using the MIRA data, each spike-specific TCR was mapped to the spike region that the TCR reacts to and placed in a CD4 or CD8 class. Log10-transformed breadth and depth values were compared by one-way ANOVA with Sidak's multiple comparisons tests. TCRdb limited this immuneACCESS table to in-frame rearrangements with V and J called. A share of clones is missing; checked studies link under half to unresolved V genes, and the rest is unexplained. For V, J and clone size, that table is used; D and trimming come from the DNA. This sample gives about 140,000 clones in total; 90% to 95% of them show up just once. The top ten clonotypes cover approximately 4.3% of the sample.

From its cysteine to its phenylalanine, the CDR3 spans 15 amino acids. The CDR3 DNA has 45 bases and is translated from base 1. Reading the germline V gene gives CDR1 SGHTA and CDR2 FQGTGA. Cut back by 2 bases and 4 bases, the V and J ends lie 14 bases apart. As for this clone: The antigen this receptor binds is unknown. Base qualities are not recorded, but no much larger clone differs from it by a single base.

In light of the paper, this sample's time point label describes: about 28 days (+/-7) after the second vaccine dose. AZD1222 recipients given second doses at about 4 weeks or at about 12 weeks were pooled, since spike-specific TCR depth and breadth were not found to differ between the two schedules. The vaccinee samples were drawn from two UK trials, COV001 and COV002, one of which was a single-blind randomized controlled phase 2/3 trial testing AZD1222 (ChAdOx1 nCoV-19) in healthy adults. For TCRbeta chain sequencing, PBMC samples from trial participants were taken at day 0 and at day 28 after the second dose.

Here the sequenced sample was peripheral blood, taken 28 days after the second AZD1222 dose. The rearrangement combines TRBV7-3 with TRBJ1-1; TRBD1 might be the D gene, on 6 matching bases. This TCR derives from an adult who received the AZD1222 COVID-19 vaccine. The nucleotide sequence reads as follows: TGTGCCAGCAGCTTAGAGGGCAGGGGTGTCACTGAAGCTTTCTTT. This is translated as CASSLEGRGVTEAFF.